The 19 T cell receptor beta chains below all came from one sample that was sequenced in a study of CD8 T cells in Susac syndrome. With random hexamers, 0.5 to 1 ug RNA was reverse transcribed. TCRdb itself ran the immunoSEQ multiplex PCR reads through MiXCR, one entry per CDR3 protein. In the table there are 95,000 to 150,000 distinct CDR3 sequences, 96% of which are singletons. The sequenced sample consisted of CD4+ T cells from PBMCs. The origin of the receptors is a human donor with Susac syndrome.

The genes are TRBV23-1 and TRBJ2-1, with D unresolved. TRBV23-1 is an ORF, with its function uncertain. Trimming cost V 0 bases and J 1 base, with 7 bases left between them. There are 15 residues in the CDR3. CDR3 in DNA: TGCGCCAGCAGTCAATCCTCGAAATCCTACAATGAGCAGTTCTTC. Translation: CASSQSSKSYNEQFF.

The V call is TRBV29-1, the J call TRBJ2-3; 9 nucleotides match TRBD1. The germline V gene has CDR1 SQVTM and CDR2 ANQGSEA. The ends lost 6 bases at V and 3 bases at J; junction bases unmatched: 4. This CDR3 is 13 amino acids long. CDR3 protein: CSVTGGGTDTQYF. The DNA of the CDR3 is TGCAGCGTAACAGGGGGCGGAACAGATACGCAGTATTTT.

The CDR3 protein is CSVGQGHNQPQHF. CDR3 bases: TGCAGCGTTGGACAGGGCCATAATCAGCCCCAGCATTTT. The chain links TRBV29-1 to TRBJ1-5; TRBD1 aligns across 7 bases. This CDR3 comprises 13 residues. Trimming took 4 bases from V and 4 from J; bases not matched to a gene: 4. Germline V gene lookup returns CDR1 SQVTM and CDR2 ANQGSEA.

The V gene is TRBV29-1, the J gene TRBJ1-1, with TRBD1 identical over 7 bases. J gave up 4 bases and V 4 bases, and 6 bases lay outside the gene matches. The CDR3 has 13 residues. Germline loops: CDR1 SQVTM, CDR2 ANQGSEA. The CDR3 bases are TGCAGCGTTGGGGACAGATTTATCACTGAAGCTTTCTTT. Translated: CSVGDRFITEAFF. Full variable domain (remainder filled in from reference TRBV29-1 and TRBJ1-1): SAVISQKPSRDICQRGTSLTIQCQVDSQVTMMFWYRQQPGQSLTLIATANQGSEATYESGFVIDKFPISRPNLTFSTLTVSNMSPEDSSIYLCSVGDRFITEAFFGQGTRLTVV.

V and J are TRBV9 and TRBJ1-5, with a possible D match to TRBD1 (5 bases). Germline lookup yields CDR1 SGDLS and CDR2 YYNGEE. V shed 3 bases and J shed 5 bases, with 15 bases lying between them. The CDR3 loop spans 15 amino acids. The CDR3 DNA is TGTGCCAGCAGCGCTTTAGCAGGGACTGATCAGCCCCAGCATTTT. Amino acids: CASSALAGTDQPQHF.

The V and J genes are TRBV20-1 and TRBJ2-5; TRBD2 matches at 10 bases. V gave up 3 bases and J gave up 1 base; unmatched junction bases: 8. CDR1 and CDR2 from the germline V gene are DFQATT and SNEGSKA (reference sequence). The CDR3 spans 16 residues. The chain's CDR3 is CSARTASGGFQETQYF. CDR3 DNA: TGCAGTGCTAGGACGGCTAGCGGGGGCTTCCAAGAGACCCAGTACTTC.

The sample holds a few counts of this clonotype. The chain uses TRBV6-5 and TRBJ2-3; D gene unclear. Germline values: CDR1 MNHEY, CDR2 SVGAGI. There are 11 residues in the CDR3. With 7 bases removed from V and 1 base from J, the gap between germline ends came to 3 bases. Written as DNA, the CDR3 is TGTGCCAGCAAGGGCACAGATACGCAGTATTTT. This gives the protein CASKGTDTQYF.

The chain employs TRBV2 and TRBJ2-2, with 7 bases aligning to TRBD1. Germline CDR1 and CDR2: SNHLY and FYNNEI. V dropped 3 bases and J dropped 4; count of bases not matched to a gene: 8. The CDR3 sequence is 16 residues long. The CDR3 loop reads CASSEAGGTVTGELFF. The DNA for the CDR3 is TGTGCCAGCAGTGAGGCAGGGGGAACGGTCACCGGGGAGCTGTTTTTT.

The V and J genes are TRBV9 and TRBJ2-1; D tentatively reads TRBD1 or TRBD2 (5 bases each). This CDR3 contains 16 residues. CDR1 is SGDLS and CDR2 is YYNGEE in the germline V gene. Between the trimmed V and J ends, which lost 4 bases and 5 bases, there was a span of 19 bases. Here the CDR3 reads CASSPRTGLGDNEQFF. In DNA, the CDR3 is TGTGCCAGCAGCCCCAGAACGGGATTGGGGGACAATGAGCAGTTCTTC.

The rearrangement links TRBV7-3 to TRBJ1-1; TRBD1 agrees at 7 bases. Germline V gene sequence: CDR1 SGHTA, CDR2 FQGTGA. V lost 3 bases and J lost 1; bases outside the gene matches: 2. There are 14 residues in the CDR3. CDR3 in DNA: TGTGCCAGCAGCTTGACAGGGAGGAACACTGAAGCTTTCTTT. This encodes CASSLTGRNTEAFF.

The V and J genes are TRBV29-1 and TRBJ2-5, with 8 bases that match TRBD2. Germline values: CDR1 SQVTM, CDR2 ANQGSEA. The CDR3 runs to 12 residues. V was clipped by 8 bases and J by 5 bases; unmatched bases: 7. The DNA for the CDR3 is TGCAGCCTACGGGGGGGAGCCGAGACCCAGTACTTC. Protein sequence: CSLRGGAETQYF.

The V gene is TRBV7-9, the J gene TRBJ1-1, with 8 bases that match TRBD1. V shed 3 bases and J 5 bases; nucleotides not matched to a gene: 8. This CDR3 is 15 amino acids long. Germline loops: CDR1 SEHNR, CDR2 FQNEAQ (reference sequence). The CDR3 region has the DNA TGTGCCAGCAGCTTGAGCGGACAGGGTAGAACTGAAGCTTTCTTT. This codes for CASSLSGQGRTEAFF.

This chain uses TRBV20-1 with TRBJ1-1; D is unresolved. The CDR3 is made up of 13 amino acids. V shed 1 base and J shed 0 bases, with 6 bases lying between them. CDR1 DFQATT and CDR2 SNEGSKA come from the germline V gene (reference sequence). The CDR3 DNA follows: TGCAGTGCTAGAGCCGAAATGAACACTGAAGCTTTCTTT. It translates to CSARAEMNTEAFF.

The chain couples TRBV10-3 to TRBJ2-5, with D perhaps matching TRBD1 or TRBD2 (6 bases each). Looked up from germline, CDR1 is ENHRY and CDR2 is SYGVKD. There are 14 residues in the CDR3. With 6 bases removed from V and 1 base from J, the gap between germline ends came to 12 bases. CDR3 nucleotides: TGTGCCATCAGCGGGGGCAGGTCCCAAGAGACCCAGTACTTC. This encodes CAISGGRSQETQYF.

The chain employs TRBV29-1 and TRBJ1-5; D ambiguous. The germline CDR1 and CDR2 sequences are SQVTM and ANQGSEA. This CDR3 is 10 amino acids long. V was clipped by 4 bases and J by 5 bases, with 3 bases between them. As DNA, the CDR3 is TGCAGCGTTGGAGATCAGCCCCAGCATTTT. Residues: CSVGDQPQHF.

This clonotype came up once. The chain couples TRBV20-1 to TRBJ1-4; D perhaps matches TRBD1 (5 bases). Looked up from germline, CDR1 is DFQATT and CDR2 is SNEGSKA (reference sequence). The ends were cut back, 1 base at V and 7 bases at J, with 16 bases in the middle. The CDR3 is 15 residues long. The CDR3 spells CSARGPAGPPEKLFF. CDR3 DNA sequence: TGCAGTGCTAGAGGGCCAGCGGGACCACCTGAAAAACTGTTTTTT.

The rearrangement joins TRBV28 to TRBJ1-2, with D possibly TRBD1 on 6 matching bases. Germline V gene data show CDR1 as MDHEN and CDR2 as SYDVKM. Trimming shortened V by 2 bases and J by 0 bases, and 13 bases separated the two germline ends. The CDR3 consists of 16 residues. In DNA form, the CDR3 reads TGTGCCAGCAGTTTAGGCTCCGGGGGCCCTAACTATGGCTACACCTTC. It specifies CASSLGSGGPNYGYTF.

The CDR3 DNA reads TGTGCCAGCAGAGCAACGATGAACACTGAAGCTTTCTTT. Its protein is CASRATMNTEAFF. V is TRBV6-1 and J is TRBJ1-1; D is unresolved. The CDR3 contains 13 residues. Germline values: CDR1 MNHNS, CDR2 SASEGT. The V gene lost 6 bases and the J gene lost 0 bases, with 8 bases spanning the gap.

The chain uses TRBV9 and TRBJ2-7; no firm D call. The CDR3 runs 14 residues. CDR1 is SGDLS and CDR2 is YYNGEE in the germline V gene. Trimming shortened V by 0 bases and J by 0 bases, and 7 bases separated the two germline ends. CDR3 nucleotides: TGTGCCAGCAGCGTAGCCAGCAGCTCCTACGAGCAGTACTTC. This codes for CASSVASSSYEQYF.